Listed below are T cell receptor beta chains from one sample, sequenced in a study of cytomegalovirus exposure and HLA in healthy donors. Sequencing was performed with immunoSEQ multiplex PCR; in TCRdb, only in-frame clones are kept and a portion is missing. Altogether 170,000 or so clones are present, about 80% being singletons, with the ten largest covering 4.5% to 5.5%. The material sequenced was PBMCs. Receptors were obtained from a man younger than 35 in good health and CMV-seronegative. Each CDR3 is given with its conserved first and last residue. A D gene is named only where the DNA matches it firmly. Clone size appears in some rows only: once, few, many, or a class for an expanded clone.

V gene	clone size	J gene	D gene	CDR3 protein	CDR3 DNA
TRBV13	NA	TRBJ2-5	TRBD2	CASSSDSGGPETQYF	TGTGCCAGCAGCTCGGATTCGGGAGGGCCAGAGACCCAGTACTTC
TRBV4-1	NA	TRBJ2-7	NA	CASSPEWGSDSYEQYF	TGCGCCAGCAGCCCCGAGTGGGGTAGCGACTCCTACGAGCAGTACTTC
TRBV6-5	NA	TRBJ1-3	NA	CASSGRMLSGNTIYF	TGTGCCAGCAGCGGCAGGATGCTCTCTGGAAACACCATATATTTT
TRBV19	NA	TRBJ2-1	TRBD2	CASSPQGTAGGQFF	TGTGCCAGTAGTCCCCAGGGCACAGCGGGAGGGCAGTTCTTC
TRBV4-1	NA	TRBJ2-7	TRBD2	CASSHTGGLREQYF	TGCGCCAGCAGCCACACGGGGGGGTTACGGGAGCAGTACTTC
TRBV2	NA	TRBJ2-7	NA	CASISPRGWRSTYEQYF	TGTGCCAGCATCAGCCCTAGAGGCTGGCGGTCAACCTACGAGCAGTACTTC
TRBV7-9	NA	TRBJ2-5	NA	CSSSLQGETQYF	TGTTCCAGCAGCTTGCAGGGGGAGACCCAGTACTTC
TRBV28	NA	TRBJ1-5	TRBD1	CASSYDTGELYQPQHF	TGTGCCAGCAGTTATGATACAGGGGAATTGTATCAGCCCCAGCATTTT
TRBV9	NA	TRBJ2-6	NA	CASSADSRSSGANVLTF	TGTGCCAGCAGCGCCGACAGTCGCTCCTCTGGGGCCAACGTCCTGACTTTC
TRBV29-1	NA	TRBJ1-2	NA	CSVESQDYGYTF	TGCAGCGTTGAGTCCCAGGACTATGGCTACACCTTC
TRBV19	NA	TRBJ2-1	NA	CASSMLANEQFF	TGTGCCAGTAGTATGCTGGCAAATGAGCAGTTCTTC
TRBV29-1	NA	TRBJ1-1	NA	CSVRVTEAFF	TGCAGCGTTCGGGTGACTGAAGCTTTCTTT
TRBV11-3	NA	TRBJ1-2	NA	CASSLELGQPNGYTF	TGTGCCAGCAGCTTAGAGCTTGGACAGCCGAATGGCTACACCTTC
TRBV19	NA	TRBJ2-2	TRBD2	CASSGLAGAGELFF	TGTGCCAGTAGTGGGCTAGCGGGAGCCGGGGAGCTGTTTTTT
TRBV7-3	NA	TRBJ2-3	NA	CASSRVTGDTQYF	TGTGCCAGCAGCCGAGTCACAGGGGATACGCAGTATTTT
TRBV7-9	NA	TRBJ1-5	TRBD1	CASSSGGRDRYSNQPQHF	TGTGCCAGCAGCTCAGGGGGGCGGGACAGATATAGCAATCAGCCCCAGCATTTT
TRBV11-3	NA	TRBJ2-5	TRBD1	CASSLSTGFQETQYF	TGTGCCAGCAGCTTATCGACAGGGTTCCAAGAGACCCAGTACTTC
TRBV9	NA	TRBJ1-3	TRBD1	CASGPQGASGNTIYF	TGTGCCAGCGGGCCACAGGGGGCATCTGGAAACACCATATATTTT
TRBV27	once	TRBJ2-1	TRBD2	CASSYVTGASGNPTYSYNEQFF	TGTGCCAGCAGTTACGTGACCGGGGCTAGCGGGAATCCAACCTATTCCTACAATGAGCAGTTCTTC
TRBV28	NA	TRBJ2-3	NA	CASSTGQLTDTDTQYF	TGTGCCAGCAGCACTGGACAGCTAACAGACACAGATACGCAGTATTTT
TRBV6-5	NA	TRBJ1-1	NA	CASSQRPGWTEAFF	TGTGCCAGCAGTCAACGCCCAGGGTGGACTGAAGCTTTCTTT
TRBV29-1	NA	TRBJ1-2	TRBD1	CSGGTANYGYTF	TGCAGCGGAGGGACAGCAAACTATGGCTACACCTTC
TRBV30	NA	TRBJ1-2	NA	CAWRFISDGYTF	TGTGCCTGGCGGTTCATCTCCGATGGCTACACCTTC
TRBV6-6	NA	TRBJ1-5	NA	CASSTTGNQPQHF	TGTGCCAGCAGCACCACAGGAAATCAGCCCCAGCATTTT
TRBV15	NA	TRBJ2-7	NA	CATSTSSYEQYF	TGTGCCACCAGCACCAGCTCCTACGAGCAGTACTTC
TRBV6-5	NA	TRBJ2-2	TRBD1	CASRTDRGLAGELFF	TGTGCCAGCAGGACGGACAGGGGTTTGGCCGGGGAGCTGTTTTTT
TRBV29-1	NA	TRBJ2-1	TRBD1	CSDRGPSYNEQFF	TGCAGCGACAGGGGGCCCTCCTACAATGAGCAGTTCTTC
TRBV4-1	NA	TRBJ2-7	TRBD1	CASSQATRDRDYEQYF	TGCGCCAGCAGCCAAGCTACTCGGGACAGAGACTACGAGCAGTACTTC
TRBV9	few	TRBJ2-3	NA	CASSVAAGAVTDTQYF	TGTGCCAGCAGCGTAGCGGCGGGGGCGGTCACAGATACGCAGTATTTT
TRBV28	NA	TRBJ1-1	TRBD1	CASSLSDRGKTEAFF	TGTGCCAGCAGTTTAAGTGACAGGGGCAAAACTGAAGCTTTCTTT
TRBV28	NA	TRBJ2-7	TRBD1	CASSPGTVAYEQYF	TGTGCCAGCAGTCCGGGGACAGTCGCCTACGAGCAGTACTTC
TRBV27	NA	TRBJ1-5	NA	CASSSSLYSNQPQHF	TGTGCCAGCAGTTCAAGCCTATATAGCAATCAGCCCCAGCATTTT
TRBV2	few	TRBJ1-2	TRBD1	CASRPTGIYGYTF	TGTGCCAGCAGACCGACAGGGATCTATGGCTACACCTTC
TRBV7-6	NA	TRBJ1-1	NA	CASSPFDTKRTEAFF	TGTGCCAGCAGCCCGTTCGACACTAAGCGGACTGAAGCTTTCTTT
TRBV30	NA	TRBJ2-1	TRBD2	CAGSGSKYEQFF	TGTGCCGGAAGCGGGAGTAAGTATGAGCAGTTCTTC
TRBV7-8	few	TRBJ2-7	NA	CASTGSLAYEQYF	TGTGCCAGCACCGGGAGTCTTGCTTACGAGCAGTACTTC
TRBV2	once	TRBJ2-2	TRBD1	CASSELQGVSGELFF	TGTGCCAGCAGTGAACTCCAGGGGGTATCTGGGGAGCTGTTTTTT
TRBV19	NA	TRBJ1-6	NA	CASSNVDRASPLHF	TGTGCCAGTAGTAACGTCGACAGAGCCTCACCCCTCCACTTT
TRBV11-2	NA	TRBJ2-4	NA	CASSSTVRKNIQYF	TGTGCCAGCAGCTCGACAGTTCGAAAAAACATTCAGTACTTC
TRBV28	once	TRBJ1-2	NA	CASSLSSGGGYTF	TGTGCCAGCAGTTTATCCTCGGGGGGTGGCTACACCTTC
TRBV5-1	NA	TRBJ1-1	NA	CASSLGYYTEAFF	TGCGCCAGCAGCTTGGGTTATTACACTGAAGCTTTCTTT
TRBV11-2	NA	TRBJ2-7	TRBD1	CASSLVAGGRYEQYF	TGTGCCAGCAGCTTAGTCGCAGGGGGCAGGTACGAGCAGTACTTC
TRBV25-1	NA	TRBJ2-7	NA	CASSATITGEQYF	TGTGCCAGCAGTGCGACGATAACAGGGGAGCAGTACTTC
TRBV6-5	NA	TRBJ1-4	NA	CASRDRGGDEKLFF	TGTGCCAGCAGAGACCGGGGGGGCGACGAAAAACTGTTTTTT
TRBV7-3	NA	TRBJ2-7	TRBD1	CASSGDRGYEQYF	TGTGCCAGCAGCGGGGACAGGGGGTACGAGCAGTACTTC
TRBV7-6	few	TRBJ1-1	NA	CASSVRDLNTEAFF	TGTGCCAGCAGCGTTCGAGACTTGAACACTGAAGCTTTCTTT
TRBV7-6	once	TRBJ1-1	TRBD1	CASSRDAYTSTGRNTEAFF	TGTGCCAGCAGCCGCGATGCCTATACTTCGACAGGGCGGAACACTGAAGCTTTCTTT
TRBV6-1	NA	TRBJ2-3	TRBD1	CASSVQGAATDTQYF	TGTGCCAGCAGCGTACAGGGGGCAGCCACAGATACGCAGTATTTT
TRBV5-1	NA	TRBJ1-2	NA	CASSLNGAPAGYTF	TGCGCCAGCAGCTTGAACGGAGCGCCGGCTGGCTACACCTTC
TRBV7-3	NA	TRBJ2-3	NA	CASSLRTAGKDTQYF	TGTGCCAGCAGCTTAAGGACGGCCGGGAAAGATACGCAGTATTTT
TRBV19	NA	TRBJ2-5	NA	CASSTDSTLQETQYF	TGTGCCAGTAGCACCGACAGTACCCTACAAGAGACCCAGTACTTC
TRBV5-1	once	TRBJ2-2	TRBD1	CASSLDRGTGELFF	TGCGCCAGCAGCTTGGACAGGGGAACCGGGGAGCTGTTTTTT